This T cell receptor (beta chain) was captured in a study of T cells in Graves' hyperthyroidism and ophthalmopathy. In this sample, this clonotype turned up many times. Germline CDR1 and CDR2: SNHLY and FYNNEI. V was cut by 6 bases and J by 7 bases, with 18 bases left in between. This CDR3 is built from 14 residues. RNA transcripts gave rise to amplified TCR beta CDR3 regions. With the HTBI primer set, the TCR CDR3 went through a first round of RT-PCR. A single record per CDR3 protein comes from TCRdb applying MiXCR to the multiplex PCR reads. The table shows 700,000 or so distinct CDR3 sequences, with roughly 17% occurring only once.

This chain links TRBV2 with TRBJ1-1; D remains unclear. Sequencing was performed on blood. The source of this sequence is a man aged 18 to 30 with Graves' hyperthyroidism. CDR3 sequence (DNA): TGTGCCAGCAGCCTTTCTGGCCCCAGCGGTGAAGCTTTCTTT. The encoded protein is CASSLSGPSGEAFF.